Each of the 28 T cell receptor beta chains below was sequenced from the same sample in a study of T cells in Graves' hyperthyroidism and ophthalmopathy. Researchers took RNA transcripts and amplified the TCR beta CDR3 regions from them. Carried out on the TCR CDR3, a first-round RT-PCR used the HTBI primer set. TCRdb recomputed calls from the multiplex PCR reads with MiXCR, one row per CDR3 protein. The sample comprises about half a million distinct CDR3 sequences, less than 25% of which are singletons, and about 30% rests with the top ten. Sequencing was done on a sample of blood. These receptors were obtained from a young man with Graves' hyperthyroidism.

The chain recombines TRBV5-1 with TRBJ1-5; TRBD1 is a possible D gene (6 bases). CDR1 is SGHRS and CDR2 is YFSETQ in the germline V gene. The CDR3 consists of 14 residues. Trimming took off 1 base at V and 5 bases at J, with 10 bases between the two ends. The DNA of the CDR3 is TGCGCCAGCAGCTTGAAGGGGGGCGATCAGCCCCAGCATTTT. As protein: CASSLKGGDQPQHF.

This clonotype was seen a few times. The chain employs TRBV28 and TRBJ2-7, with D possibly being TRBD1 (7 bases). Trimming shortened V by 5 bases and J by 3 bases, and 17 bases separated the two germline ends. Germline-derived CDR1 and CDR2 are MDHEN and SYDVKM. This CDR3 is 15 amino acids long. This chain's CDR3 is CASSTPGDRHYEQYF. CDR3 nucleotide sequence: TGTGCCAGCAGTACTCCGGGGGACAGACACTACGAGCAGTACTTC.

The V and J genes are TRBV6-2 or TRBV6-3 and TRBJ1-5, with D possibly TRBD1 on 6 matching bases. The CDR3 has 17 residues. The V end lost 0 bases, the J end lost 2 bases, and 14 bases lay between the germline ends. Germline-derived CDR1 and CDR2 are MNHEY and SVGEGT. DNA of the CDR3: TGTGCCAGCAGTTACTCGTACGGCTCAGGGGGCAATCAGCCCCAGCATTTT. Its translation is CASSYSYGSGGNQPQHF.

In regard to this clonotype: This may stem from a read error, because a much larger clone lies one nucleotide away. This sequence joins TRBV10-3 and TRBJ2-7; 8 nucleotides line up with TRBD2. With 4 bases clipped from V and 13 bases from J, the junction kept 12 bases outside the gene matches. Germline V gene data show CDR1 as ENHRY and CDR2 as SYGVKD. The CDR3 is 13 residues long. CDR3 sequence reads: CAISGRGSGEYYF. The DNA for the CDR3 is TGTGCCATCAGTGGAAGGGGTAGCGGGGAGTACTACTTC.

Notes on this clonotype: Given a much more abundant clone one base away, this may be a read error. V and J are TRBV28 and TRBJ2-7; tentatively, D is TRBD1 (5 bases). Germline values: CDR1 MDHEN, CDR2 SYDVKM. This CDR3 contains 13 residues. V was pared by 7 bases and J by 6 bases, with 16 bases between. CDR3 in DNA: TGTGCCAGCATCCGGACATGGTCCCGCGAGCAGTACTTC. This codes for CASIRTWSREQYF.

This clonotype has at least ten counts. This rearrangement joins TRBV6-1 to TRBJ1-1; D call uncertain. This CDR3 has 17 amino acids. Trimming removed 0 bases at V and 1 base at J, with 15 bases between. Germline V gene lookup returns CDR1 MNHNS and CDR2 SASEGT. DNA of the CDR3: TGTGCCAGCAGTGAAGCGGGTTGGTGGTCTCAGAACACTGAAGCTTTCTTT. This gives the protein CASSEAGWWSQNTEAFF.

The chain carries TRBV5-6 and TRBJ2-7; D is unclear. Germline lookup yields CDR1 SGHDT and CDR2 YYEEEE. V was clipped by 3 bases and J by 2 bases, with 9 bases between them. The CDR3 extends over 13 amino acids. The CDR3 loop reads CASSSPRAYEQYF. CDR3 nucleotide sequence: TGTGCCAGCAGCTCCCCACGTGCCTACGAGCAGTACTTC.

On this clonotype: A clone one base away is much larger, so this may be a read error. The rearrangement uses TRBV7-6 and TRBJ1-1; D call uncertain. The CDR3 consists of 12 residues. CDR1 SGHVS and CDR2 FNYEAQ come from the germline V gene. Trimming cost V 0 bases and J 8 bases, with 7 bases left between them. In nucleotides, the CDR3 is TGTGCCAGCAGCTTAGCTAAGGCAGAAGCTTTCTTT. As protein: CASSLAKAEAFF.

The sample holds many counts of this clonotype. The genes are TRBV5-1 and TRBJ1-1; the match to TRBD1 covers 12 bases. Trimming took 4 bases from V and 12 from J; bases not matched to a gene: 10. The CDR3 is 14 residues long. Germline V gene sequence: CDR1 SGHRS, CDR2 YFSETQ. CDR3: CASSRPGTGGLTFF. CDR3 nucleotides: TGCGCCAGCAGCAGACCCGGGACAGGGGGCCTTACTTTCTTT. The full variable domain, in which reference TRBV5-1 and TRBJ1-1 provide the parts outside the CDR3, is KAGVTQTPRYLIKTRGQQVTLSCSPISGHRSVSWYQQTPGQGLQFLFEYFSETQRNKGNFPGRFSGRQFSNSRSEMNVSTLELGDSALYLCASSRPGTGGLTFFGQGTRLTVV.

This clonotype was recorded many times. The chain's CDR3 is CASAPGLQQETQYF. The CDR3 region has the DNA TGTGCCAGCGCACCGGGACTACAACAAGAGACCCAGTACTTC. The chain links TRBV6-1 to TRBJ2-5; TRBD2 agrees at 7 bases. CDR1 is MNHNS, CDR2 SASEGT, per germline. The CDR3 runs 14 residues. With 8 bases clipped from V and 2 bases from J, the junction kept 8 bases outside the gene matches.

This clonotype was counted many times. This chain connects TRBV6-1 to TRBJ2-2; 14 bases are a match to TRBD2. V lost 7 bases, J lost 4 bases, and 2 bases stayed unmatched. Germline V gene data show CDR1 as MNHNS and CDR2 as SASEGT. The CDR3 totals 15 residues. The CDR3 reads CASNGLAGGTGELFF. The DNA of the CDR3 is TGTGCCAGCAACGGACTAGCGGGGGGCACCGGGGAGCTGTTTTTT.

This clonotype was counted many times. V is TRBV3-1 and J is TRBJ1-1; D remains unclear. CDR3 length: 15 residues. Trimming pared 1 base from V and 5 bases from J, leaving 14 bases between. The V gene's germline CDR1 is LGHDT and CDR2 YNNKEL (reference sequence). This chain's CDR3 is CASSQGYGPKTEAFF. For the CDR3, the DNA is TGTGCCAGCAGCCAAGGGTATGGCCCCAAGACTGAAGCTTTCTTT.

This clonotype was counted ten times or more. This chain links TRBV3-1 with TRBJ2-5, with TRBD1 matching over 8 bases. CDR3 length: 14 residues. V trimming: 5 bases; J trimming: 5 bases; junction bases outside the gene matches: 7. Germline V gives CDR1 LGHDT, CDR2 YNNKEL (reference sequence). The CDR3 coding sequence is TGTGCCAGCAGCACGCGGACAGGGATGGAGACCCAGTACTTC. The encoded protein is CASSTRTGMETQYF.

The chain joins TRBV12-3 or TRBV12-4 to TRBJ2-7, with no clear D. The length of the CDR3 is 13 residues. V gave up 6 bases and J gave up 5 bases, with 14 bases separating them. CDR3 region: CASRISPVDEQYF. For the CDR3, the DNA is TGTGCCAGCAGGATTAGTCCGGTCGACGAGCAGTACTTC.

This clonotype occurred many times. The J gene is TRBJ1-2, the V gene TRBV2, with D perhaps TRBD1 (5 bases). Trimming pared 0 bases from V and 8 bases from J, leaving 13 bases between. This CDR3 is 14 amino acids long. Germline V gene lookup returns CDR1 SNHLY and CDR2 FYNNEI. CDR3: CASSEAYGAVGYTF. The CDR3, as DNA: TGTGCCAGCAGTGAAGCGTACGGGGCGGTCGGCTACACCTTC.

Ten or more counts support this clonotype. The V gene is TRBV28, the J gene TRBJ2-7, with TRBD1 matching 7 bases. Germline loops: CDR1 MDHEN, CDR2 SYDVKM. The CDR3 has 14 amino acids. Losses at the gene ends were 6 bases for V and 4 bases for J; bases not matched to a gene: 9. The CDR3 nucleotides are TGTGCCAGCAGACTTACCAACAGGGGTTACGAGCAGTACTTC. Translated, it gives CASRLTNRGYEQYF.

This clonotype occurred many times. The V gene is TRBV6-2 or TRBV6-3, the J gene TRBJ2-7; no reliable D call. Trimming stripped 6 bases from V and 3 bases from J, with 9 bases between. The CDR3 has 12 amino acids. From germline, CDR1 is MNHEY and CDR2 SVGEGT. For the CDR3, the DNA is TGTGCCAGCAGCTCCCCGGTCTACGAGCAGTACTTC. This sequence encodes CASSSPVYEQYF.

V gene TRBV20-1 combines with J gene TRBJ1-1, with TRBD1 as a possible D gene (6 bases). The CDR3 has 19 residues. The V gene lost 4 bases and the J gene lost 3 bases, with 30 bases spanning the gap. Germline loops: CDR1 DFQATT, CDR2 SNEGSKA (reference sequence). The CDR3 loop is CSANGHRGGGFGMDTEAFF. The CDR3 nucleotides read TGCAGTGCTAACGGACATAGGGGGGGCGGGTTTGGTATGGACACTGAAGCTTTCTTT.

This clonotype was seen repeatedly, ten times or more. The chain combines TRBV2 with TRBJ1-1, with D uncertain. V lost 11 bases and J 5 bases, leaving 15 bases between the germline ends. The V gene's germline CDR1 is SNHLY and CDR2 FYNNEI. The CDR3 runs 12 residues. DNA for the CDR3: TGTGCCCCCCGGACCCTGGGAACTGAAGCTTTCTTT. It yields the protein CAPRTLGTEAFF.

Many counts were recorded for this clonotype. The genes are TRBV19 and TRBJ1-1, with D unclear. This CDR3 contains 11 residues. Germline assignment: CDR1 LNHDA and CDR2 SQIVND (reference sequence). CDR3 in amino acids: CSTGGNTEAFF. In nucleotides, the CDR3 is TGTTCTACGGGAGGGAACACTGAAGCTTTCTTT.

The table lists this clonotype with many counts. Being one base from a much bigger clone, this may be a read error. Given the absence of the conserved phenylalanine or tryptophan at the CDR3 end, a read error is likely. This chain links TRBV12-3 or TRBV12-4 with TRBJ2-7; D may be TRBD1 (6 bases). The V end lost 5 bases, the J end lost 7 bases, and 12 bases lay between the germline ends. The CDR3 has 12 amino acids. CDR3 coding DNA: TGTGCCAGCAGTGGGGGCTCCCTGGAGCAGTACTCC. Translating gives CASSGGSLEQYS.

Many counts were recorded for this clonotype. The junction differs from germline at one of its ends, possibly a read error. This sequence joins TRBV6-5 and TRBJ1-2, with D tentatively TRBD1 (5 bases). The germline V gene encodes CDR1 MNHEY and CDR2 SVGAGI. This CDR3 contains 14 residues. The DNA of the CDR3 is TGTGCCAGTAGTTATGCAGGGCGCAACTATGGCTACACCTTC. It specifies CASSYAGRNYGYTF.

As to this clonotype: With a much larger clone just one base away, this may be a read error. It is likely a read error, because the conserved phenylalanine at the end of the CDR3 is missing. The rearrangement links TRBV11-2 to TRBJ1-1; no clear D. Trimming took off 3 bases at V and 8 bases at J, with 10 bases between the two ends. From germline, CDR1 is SGHAT and CDR2 FQNNGV. This CDR3 region has 12 residues. CDR3 DNA: TGTGCCAGCAGCTTGAGAGGGCGAGAAGCTTTCTTA. It encodes CASSLRGREAFL.

In this sample, this clonotype turned up many times. The V and J genes are TRBV12-3 or TRBV12-4 and TRBJ1-5; 7 nucleotides line up with TRBD1. The J segment lost 0 bases and the V segment lost 0 bases, leaving 5 bases of the junction unmatched. This CDR3 region has 17 residues. CDR3 sequence (DNA): TGTGCCAGCAGTTTAGCCCTGACAGGGAATAGCAATCAGCCCCAGCATTTT. Amino acids: CASSLALTGNSNQPQHF.

The sample holds many counts of this clonotype. This chain joins TRBV25-1 and TRBJ1-2; a weak D match, TRBD1 (5 bases). This CDR3 comprises 15 residues. Per germline, CDR1 MGHDK and CDR2 SYGVNS. Trimming stripped 5 bases from V and 3 bases from J, with 16 bases between. The DNA of the CDR3 is TGTGCCAGCAGTCCCACCCGGGACGGAGACTATGGCTACACCTTC. It is translated as CASSPTRDGDYGYTF.

The J gene is TRBJ1-1, the V gene TRBV19; 8 bases line up with TRBD1. V lost 7 bases and J lost 4; bases outside the gene matches: 14. From germline, CDR1 is LNHDA and CDR2 SQIVND (reference sequence). The CDR3 contains 16 residues. The CDR3 loop reads CASMQGASGWTTEAFF. Here the CDR3 DNA reads TGTGCCAGTATGCAGGGGGCGAGTGGGTGGACCACTGAAGCTTTCTTT.

This clonotype was observed many times. V gene TRBV6-5 combines with J gene TRBJ1-3; D remains unclear. V was trimmed by 2 bases and J by 2 bases, leaving 4 bases between them. Germline V gene data show CDR1 as MNHEY and CDR2 as SVGAGI. The length of the CDR3 is 13 residues. The CDR3 DNA sequence: TGTGCCAGCAGTTACGACGCTGGAAACACCATATATTTT. Translation: CASSYDAGNTIYF.

This clonotype was counted ten times or more. The rearrangement uses TRBV6-5 and TRBJ2-7; D is possibly TRBD1 (5 bases). The CDR3 covers 11 residues. Germline CDR1 reads MNHEY; CDR2 reads SVGAGI. Trimming removed 6 bases at V and 6 bases at J, with 9 bases between. CDR3 sequence: CASSLGVEQYF. In nucleotides, the CDR3 is TGTGCCAGCAGCCTAGGGGTCGAGCAGTACTTC.